Listed below are T cell receptor beta chains from one sample, sequenced in a study of OX40 agonist ivuxolimab in advanced cancers. Some clones are missing from TCRdb's copy, which holds only in-frame ones; the method was immunoSEQ multiplex PCR. The sample lists around 76,000 clones; about 73% were seen once. The sequenced sample was CD4+ or CD8+ T cells sorted from blood, obtained in a trial of the OX40 agonist ivuxolimab. Receptors were obtained from an adult with an advanced solid tumor such as melanoma, head and neck, liver or kidney cancer. CDR3s include the opening cysteine and the closing phenylalanine or tryptophan. The order of the fields is D gene, V gene, clone size, J gene, CDR3 DNA, CDR3 protein. A D gene is named only where the DNA matches it firmly. Some rows mark clone size as missing; the rest say once, few, many or name a class of expanded clone.

>NA|TRBV7-8|NA|TRBJ2-3
TGTGCCAGCAGCCCCGCCGGGGTCACAGATACGCAGTATTTT
CASSPAGVTDTQYF
>TRBD1|TRBV18|NA|TRBJ2-3
TGTGCCAGCTCACTTCGGGACAGGGGAGATACGCAGTATTTT
CASSLRDRGDTQYF
>TRBD2|TRBV15|NA|TRBJ2-1
TGTGCCACCAGCTCTCAGACTAGCGGACCCTATGAGCAGTTCTTC
CATSSQTSGPYEQFF
>NA|TRBV10-3|NA|TRBJ1-2
TGTGCCATCAGTGAGTCCGGGGAGGTCGGTGGCTACACCTTC
CAISESGEVGGYTF
>TRBD1|TRBV28|NA|TRBJ2-7
TGTGCCAGCAGTTCTTACAGGGGTATTAAGTCCTACGAGCAGTACTTC
CASSSYRGIKSYEQYF
>NA|TRBV7-9|few|TRBJ1-1
TGTGCCAGCAGCTTAGCTGATCCGGACACTGAAGCTTTCTTT
CASSLADPDTEAFF
>NA|TRBV7-6|NA|TRBJ1-4
TGTGCCAGCAGCTTAGTGAGCCCCAGGGCTCGGGGTGAAAAACTGTTTTTT
CASSLVSPRARGEKLFF
>NA|TRBV4-2|NA|TRBJ2-3
TGTGCCAGCAGCCAGGCCCGGACAGCACTGAGCACAGATACGCAGTATTTT
CASSQARTALSTDTQYF
>NA|TRBV29-1|few|TRBJ2-2
TGCAGCGCCATTGATCCTATGAACACCGGGGAGCTGTTTTTT
CSAIDPMNTGELFF
>TRBD2|TRBV9|NA|TRBJ2-3
TGTGCCAGCAGCACCTTATCTAGCGGGGGGGCAGATACGCAGTATTTT
CASSTLSSGGADTQYF
>TRBD1|TRBV5-4|NA|TRBJ1-2
TGTGCCAGCAGCTTGGACAGGGGCCTTTATGGCCACACCTTC
CASSLDRGLYGHTF
>TRBD2|TRBV5-1|once|TRBJ2-5
TGCGCCAGCAGCCTCGGGACTAGCCAAGAGACCCAGTACTTC
CASSLGTSQETQYF
>NA|TRBV7-2|NA|TRBJ1-1
TGTGCCAGCAGCTTAGCGGTTGGAGGGCGCATACTTTCGAACACTGAAGCTTTCTTT
CASSLAVGGRILSNTEAFF
>NA|TRBV29-1|NA|TRBJ2-2
TGCAGCGCCAAGACAGGGAGGGACACCGGGGAGCTGTTTTTT
CSAKTGRDTGELFF
>TRBD1|TRBV27|many|TRBJ1-1
TGTGCCAGCAGTTTCGGGACAGCGGGTGAAGCTTTCTTT
CASSFGTAGEAFF
>NA|TRBV7-2|NA|TRBJ2-3
TGTGCCAGCAGCTTAGGGATGGGGGAAGATACGCAGTATTTT
CASSLGMGEDTQYF
>TRBD1|TRBV9|NA|TRBJ1-2
TGTGCCAGCAGCGTTAGACAGGACAGGGGAGGCTACACCTTC
CASSVRQDRGGYTF
>TRBD1|TRBV28|NA|TRBJ2-3
TGTGCCAGCAGACCCTATCGGACAGGCGCAGATACGCAGTATTTT
CASRPYRTGADTQYF
>NA|TRBV29-1|NA|TRBJ1-1
TGCAGCACCTTGACAGGGAACACTGAAGCTTTCTTT
CSTLTGNTEAFF
>NA|TRBV4-3|few|TRBJ2-1
TGCGCCAGCAGCCGAAAGCCCGGGAATGAGCAGTTCTTC
CASSRKPGNEQFF
>NA|TRBV5-5|NA|TRBJ1-2
TGTGCCAGCAGCTCAAACGGACGGTTCTATGGCTACACCTTC
CASSSNGRFYGYTF
>TRBD2|TRBV9|NA|TRBJ2-3
TGTGCCAGCAGCGTCGGGAGGGCCACAGATACGCAGTATTTT
CASSVGRATDTQYF
>TRBD1|TRBV4-1|NA|TRBJ1-2
TGCGCCAGCAGCCAAGCGACAGGGACTTCCTTCTATGGCTACACCTTC
CASSQATGTSFYGYTF
>TRBD2|TRBV11-2|NA|TRBJ2-2
TGTGCCAGCAGCTTACGTAGCGGGGGCCTGAACACCGGGGAGCTGTTTTTT
CASSLRSGGLNTGELFF
>NA|TRBV7-2|NA|TRBJ1-3
TGTGCCAGCAGCCCACCGGACGGTGGAAACACCATATATTTT
CASSPPDGGNTIYF
>NA|TRBV27|NA|TRBJ1-2
TGTGCCAGCAGTCGAGTTAACTATGGCTACACCTTC
CASSRVNYGYTF
>NA|TRBV5-1|NA|TRBJ2-5
TGCGCCAGCAGCTTGGATGGGGGTAGGGAAAGCGGGACCCAGTACTTC
CASSLDGGRESGTQYF
>NA|TRBV29-1|NA|TRBJ1-2
TGCAGCGTTGAGGGGACAAGGGGCTTC
CSVEGTRGF
>TRBD1|TRBV11-2|once|TRBJ2-7
TGTGCCAGCAGCTTAGATCGTCGGGACAGGGAAAATTCCGAGCAGTACTTC
CASSLDRRDRENSEQYF
>NA|TRBV5-1|NA|TRBJ1-4
TGCGCCAGCAGCTCCGGACGGGTGAATGAGGAACTGTTTTTT
CASSSGRVNEELFF
>NA|TRBV2|NA|TRBJ1-5
TGTGCCAGCAGAGAGCAAGGGGCAGGGGTCAATCAGCCCCAGCATTTT
CASREQGAGVNQPQHF
>TRBD2|TRBV2|NA|TRBJ2-7
TGTGCCAGCAGATCAGGGACTAGCGGTCCTGTTAGCTCCTACGAGCAGTACTTC
CASRSGTSGPVSSYEQYF
>NA|TRBV7-2|NA|TRBJ1-5
TGTGCCAGCAGCTTAGATTCTGGAAGGCGTCAGCCCCAGCATTTT
CASSLDSGRRQPQHF
>TRBD1|TRBV28|NA|TRBJ1-2
TGTGCCAGCAGTGCCATTGACAGGGGACAGGGCTACACCTTT
CASSAIDRGQGYTF